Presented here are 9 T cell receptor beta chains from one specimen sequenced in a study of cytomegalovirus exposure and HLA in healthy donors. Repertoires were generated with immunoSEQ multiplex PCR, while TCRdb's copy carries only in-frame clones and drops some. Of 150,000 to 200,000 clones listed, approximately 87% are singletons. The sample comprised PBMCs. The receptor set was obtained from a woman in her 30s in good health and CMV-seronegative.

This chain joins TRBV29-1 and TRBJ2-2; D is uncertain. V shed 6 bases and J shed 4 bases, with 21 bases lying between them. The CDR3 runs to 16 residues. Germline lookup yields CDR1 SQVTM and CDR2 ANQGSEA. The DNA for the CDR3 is TGCAGCGTCCACCTCACGGAGAGCGTTAGCACCGGGGAGCTGTTTTTT. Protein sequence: CSVHLTESVSTGELFF.

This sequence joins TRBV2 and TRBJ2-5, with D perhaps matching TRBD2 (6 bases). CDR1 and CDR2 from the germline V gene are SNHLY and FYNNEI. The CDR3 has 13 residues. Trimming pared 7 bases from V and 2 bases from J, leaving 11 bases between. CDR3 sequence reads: CASTGSGQETQYF. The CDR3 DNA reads TGTGCCAGCACGGGTAGCGGTCAAGAGACCCAGTACTTC.

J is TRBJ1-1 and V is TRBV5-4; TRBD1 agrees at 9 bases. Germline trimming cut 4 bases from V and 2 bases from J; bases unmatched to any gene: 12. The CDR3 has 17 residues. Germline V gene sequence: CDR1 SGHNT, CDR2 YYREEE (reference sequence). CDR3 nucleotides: TGTGCCAGCAGCGGGGGTGAAGGACAGGGGTATAACACTGAAGCTTTCTTT. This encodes CASSGGEGQGYNTEAFF.

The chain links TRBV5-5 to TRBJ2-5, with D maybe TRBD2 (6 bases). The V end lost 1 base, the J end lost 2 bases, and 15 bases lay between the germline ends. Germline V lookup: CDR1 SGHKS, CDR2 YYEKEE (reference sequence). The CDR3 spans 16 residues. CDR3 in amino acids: CASSLWGWGLQETQYF. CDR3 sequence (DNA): TGTGCCAGCAGCTTGTGGGGGTGGGGACTTCAAGAGACCCAGTACTTC.

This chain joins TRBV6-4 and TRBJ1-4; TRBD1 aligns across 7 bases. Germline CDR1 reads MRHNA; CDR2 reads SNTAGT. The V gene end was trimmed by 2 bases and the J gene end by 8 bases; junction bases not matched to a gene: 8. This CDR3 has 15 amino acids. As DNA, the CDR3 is TGTGCCAGCAGTGACGCCACAGGGGTACGGGAAAAACTGTTTTTT. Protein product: CASSDATGVREKLFF.

Here the CDR3 reads CASSTGLAGLTDTQYF. As DNA, the CDR3 is TGTGCCAGCAGCACGGGACTAGCGGGTCTCACAGATACGCAGTATTTT. The J gene is TRBJ2-3, the V gene TRBV6-7; 12 nucleotides line up with TRBD2. TRBV6-7 is flagged as an ORF with uncertain function. The CDR3 consists of 16 residues. The J segment lost 2 bases and the V segment lost 6 bases, leaving 6 bases of the junction unmatched.

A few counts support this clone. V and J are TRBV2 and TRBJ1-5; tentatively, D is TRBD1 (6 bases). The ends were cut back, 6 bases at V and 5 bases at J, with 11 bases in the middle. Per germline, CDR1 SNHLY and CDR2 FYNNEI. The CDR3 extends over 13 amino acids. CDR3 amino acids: CASSSGADQPQHF. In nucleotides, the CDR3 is TGTGCCAGCAGCTCAGGGGCGGATCAGCCCCAGCATTTT.

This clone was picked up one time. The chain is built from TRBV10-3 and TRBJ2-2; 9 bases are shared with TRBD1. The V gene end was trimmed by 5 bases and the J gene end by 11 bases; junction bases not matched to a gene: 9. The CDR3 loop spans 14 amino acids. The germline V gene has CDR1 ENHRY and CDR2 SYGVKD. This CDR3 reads CAISSTGGLFELFF. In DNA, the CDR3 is TGTGCCATCAGTAGCACAGGGGGCTTGTTTGAGCTGTTTTTT.

CDR3 residues: CASSDTGDYGYTF. The CDR3 DNA is TGTGCCAGCAGCGATACAGGGGACTATGGCTACACCTTC. The rearrangement joins TRBV27 to TRBJ1-2; the match to TRBD1 covers 7 bases. V gave up 6 bases and J gave up 3 bases; unmatched junction bases: 4. Germline CDR1 MNHEY, CDR2 SMNVEV (reference sequence). The CDR3 is made up of 13 amino acids.